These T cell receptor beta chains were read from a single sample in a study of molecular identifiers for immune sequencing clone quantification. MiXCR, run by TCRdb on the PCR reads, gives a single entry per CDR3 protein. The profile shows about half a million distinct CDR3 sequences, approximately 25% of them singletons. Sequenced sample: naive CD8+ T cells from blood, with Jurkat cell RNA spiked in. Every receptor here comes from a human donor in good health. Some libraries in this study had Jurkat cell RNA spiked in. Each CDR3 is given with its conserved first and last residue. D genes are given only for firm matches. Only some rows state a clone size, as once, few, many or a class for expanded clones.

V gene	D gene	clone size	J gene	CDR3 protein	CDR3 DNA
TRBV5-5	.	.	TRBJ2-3	CASSWDFSTDTQYF	TGTGCCAGCAGCTGGGACTTTTCCACAGATACGCAGTATTTT
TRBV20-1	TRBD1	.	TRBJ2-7	CSATYREGAYEQYF	TGCAGTGCTACTTACCGAGAGGGGGCGTACGAGCAGTACTTC
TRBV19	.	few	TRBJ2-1	CASSMVQGNEQFF	TGTGCCAGTAGTATGGTTCAGGGCAATGAGCAGTTCTTC
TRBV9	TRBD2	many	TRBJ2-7	CASSPGGRVGDEQYF	TGTGCCAGCAGCCCGGGAGGACGAGTGGGCGACGAGCAGTACTTC
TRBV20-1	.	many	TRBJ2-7	CSARESLAREQYF	TGCAGTGCTAGAGAAAGTCTAGCGCGGGAGCAGTACTTC
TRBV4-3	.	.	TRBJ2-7	CASSQDLQAVFPYEQYF	TGCGCCAGCAGCCAAGATTTGCAGGCGGTATTTCCTTACGAGCAGTACTTC
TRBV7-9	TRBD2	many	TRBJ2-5	CASSLVPSGGSLETQYF	TGTGCCAGCAGCTTAGTTCCCAGCGGGGGGTCCTTAGAGACCCAGTACTTC
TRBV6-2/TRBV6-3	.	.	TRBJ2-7	CASSIQGVSYEQYF	TGTGCCAGCAGCATACAGGGAGTGTCGTACGAGCAGTACTTC
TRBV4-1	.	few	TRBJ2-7	CASSQYRGGYEQYF	TGCGCCAGCAGCCAATACAGGGGAGGCTACGAGCAGTACTTC
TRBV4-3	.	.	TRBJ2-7	CASSHGLHYEQYF	TGCGCCAGCAGCCATGGACTCCACTACGAGCAGTACTTC
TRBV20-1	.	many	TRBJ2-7	CSRAVRESSYEQYF	TGCAGTCGAGCCGTGAGGGAGAGCTCCTACGAGCAGTACTTC
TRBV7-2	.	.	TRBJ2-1	CASSSLRGGDEQFF	TGTGCCAGCAGCTCGTTGCGGGGAGGAGATGAGCAGTTCTTC
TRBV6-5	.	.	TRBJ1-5	CASSYLGASLNQPQHF	TGTGCCAGCAGTTACCTCGGGGCCTCTCTTAATCAGCCCCAGCATTTT
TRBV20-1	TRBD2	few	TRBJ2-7	CSAPTSGRAGVYEQYF	TGCAGTGCACCGACTAGCGGGAGGGCCGGAGTCTACGAGCAGTACTTC
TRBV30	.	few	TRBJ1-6	CAWSGENNSPLHF	TGTGCCTGGAGCGGGGAGAATAATTCACCCCTCCACTTT
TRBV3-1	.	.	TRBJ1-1	CGSSQDLGEGTNTEAFF	TGTGGCAGCAGCCAAGATCTTGGGGAGGGGACGAACACTGAAGCTTTCTTT
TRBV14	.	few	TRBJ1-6	CASSQAQPSYNSPLHF	TGTGCCAGCAGCCAAGCTCAGCCCTCCTATAATTCACCCCTCCACTTT
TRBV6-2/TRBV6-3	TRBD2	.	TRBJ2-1	CASSFDLAGVGDEQFF	TGTGCCAGCAGTTTCGACCTAGCGGGGGTTGGGGATGAGCAGTTCTTC
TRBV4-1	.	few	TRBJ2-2	CASSQDRRDTTGELFF	TGCGCCAGCAGCCAAGATCGGAGAGACACCACCGGGGAGCTGTTTTTT
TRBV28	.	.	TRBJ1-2	CASSQPRQSWDQKNYGYTF	TGTGCCAGCAGTCAACCACGACAGAGTTGGGATCAGAAGAACTATGGCTACACCTTC
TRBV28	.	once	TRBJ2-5	CASSPRGQEPQYF	TGTGCCAGCAGCCCACGGGGCCAAGAGCCCCAGTACTTC
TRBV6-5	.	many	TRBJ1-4	CASSYSTLIATNEKLFF	TGTGCCAGCAGTTACTCGACCCTCATAGCAACTAATGAAAAACTGTTTTTT
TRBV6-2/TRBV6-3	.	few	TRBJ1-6	CASNLGFTNSPLHF	TGTGCCAGCAATCTTGGATTTACCAATTCACCCCTCCACTTT
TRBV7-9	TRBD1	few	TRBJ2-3	CASSLPTGESTDTQYF	TGTGCCAGCAGCTTACCGACAGGGGAAAGCACAGATACGCAGTATTTT
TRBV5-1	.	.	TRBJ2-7	CASSHLGANEQYF	TGCGCCAGCAGCCATTTGGGGGCGAATGAGCAGTACTTC
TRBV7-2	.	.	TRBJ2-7	CASSFLAPGHEQYF	TGTGCCAGCAGCTTTCTCGCTCCGGGTCACGAGCAGTACTTC
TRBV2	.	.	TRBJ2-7	CASSNDSDYEQYF	TGTGCCAGCAGCAACGACAGCGACTACGAGCAGTACTTC
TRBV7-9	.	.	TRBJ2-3	CASSSPMGRGADTQYF	TGTGCCAGCAGCTCCCCTATGGGGAGAGGCGCAGATACGCAGTATTTT
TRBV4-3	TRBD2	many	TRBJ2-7	CASSQEASGSYEQYF	TGCGCCAGCAGCCAAGAGGCTAGCGGGAGCTACGAGCAGTACTTC
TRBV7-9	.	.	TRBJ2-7	CASSDALLAYEQYF	TGTGCCAGCAGCGACGCCTTACTTGCCTACGAGCAGTACTTC
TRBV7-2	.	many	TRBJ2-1	CASSWATEQFF	TGTGCCAGCAGCTGGGCTACTGAGCAGTTCTTC
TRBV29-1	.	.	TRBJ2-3	CSVGLALAPSPPDTQYF	TGCAGCGTTGGTCTAGCGCTGGCCCCTTCTCCCCCAGATACGCAGTATTTT
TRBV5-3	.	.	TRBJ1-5	CASSLWGANQPQHF	TGTGCCAGCAGCTTGTGGGGGGCCAATCAGCCCCAGCATTTT
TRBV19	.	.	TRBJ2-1	CASSPRQSGGSSYIEQFF	TGTGCCAGTAGCCCACGCCAATCCGGGGGAAGCTCCTACATTGAGCAGTTCTTC
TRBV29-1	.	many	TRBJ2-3	CSVEDIISTDTQYF	TGCAGCGTGGAAGACATTATTAGCACAGATACGCAGTATTTT
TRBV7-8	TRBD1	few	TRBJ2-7	CASSLEWGQRIHEQYF	TGTGCCAGCAGCTTAGAATGGGGACAGAGGATACACGAGCAGTACTTC
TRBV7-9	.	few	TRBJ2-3	CASSSSMGTQYF	TGTGCCAGCAGCTCCTCTATGGGTACGCAGTATTTT
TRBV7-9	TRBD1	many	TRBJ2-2	CASIYPEWGQGNTGELFF	TGTGCCAGCATCTATCCTGAATGGGGACAGGGTAACACCGGGGAGCTGTTTTTT
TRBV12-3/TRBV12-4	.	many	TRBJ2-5	CASSGQKETQYF	TGTGCCAGCAGTGGACAGAAAGAGACCCAGTACTTC
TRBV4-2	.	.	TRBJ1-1	CASCQTRDKFNTEAFF	TGTGCCAGCTGCCAAACCCGGGACAAGTTTAACACTGAAGCTTTCTTT
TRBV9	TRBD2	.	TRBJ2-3	CASSTTSGRSTDTQYF	TGTGCCAGCAGCACCACTAGCGGGAGGTCAACAGATACGCAGTATTTT
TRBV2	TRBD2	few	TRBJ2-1	CASSAASGGAYNEQFF	TGTGCCAGCAGTGCCGCTAGCGGGGGTGCATACAATGAGCAGTTCTTC
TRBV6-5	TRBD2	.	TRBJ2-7	CASSYRTSGRFEQYF	TGTGCCAGCAGTTACCGGACTAGCGGGAGGTTCGAGCAGTACTTC
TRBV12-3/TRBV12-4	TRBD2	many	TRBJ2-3	CATLKLAESTDTQYF	TGTGCCACCCTGAAACTAGCGGAAAGCACAGATACGCAGTATTTT
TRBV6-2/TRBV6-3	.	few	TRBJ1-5	CATTGVMSNQPQHF	TGTGCCACCACCGGGGTCATGAGCAATCAGCCCCAGCATTTT
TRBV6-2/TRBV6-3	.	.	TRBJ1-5	CASSPDRYNQPQHF	TGTGCCAGCAGTCCCGACAGATACAATCAGCCCCAGCATTTT
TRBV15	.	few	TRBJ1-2	CATSRESRAAGPYGYTF	TGTGCCACCAGCAGAGAGTCACGGGCAGCTGGGCCCTATGGCTACACCTTC
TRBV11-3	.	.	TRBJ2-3	CASSATGTPSTDTQYF	TGTGCCAGCAGCGCGACCGGGACGCCTAGCACAGATACGCAGTATTTT
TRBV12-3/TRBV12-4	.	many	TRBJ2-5	CASSYGVETQYF	TGTGCCAGCAGTTACGGAGTGGAGACCCAGTACTTC
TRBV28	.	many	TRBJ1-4	CASSSTPPTEATNEKLFF	TGTGCCAGCAGCTCCACCCCACCGACGGAGGCAACTAATGAAAAACTGTTTTTT